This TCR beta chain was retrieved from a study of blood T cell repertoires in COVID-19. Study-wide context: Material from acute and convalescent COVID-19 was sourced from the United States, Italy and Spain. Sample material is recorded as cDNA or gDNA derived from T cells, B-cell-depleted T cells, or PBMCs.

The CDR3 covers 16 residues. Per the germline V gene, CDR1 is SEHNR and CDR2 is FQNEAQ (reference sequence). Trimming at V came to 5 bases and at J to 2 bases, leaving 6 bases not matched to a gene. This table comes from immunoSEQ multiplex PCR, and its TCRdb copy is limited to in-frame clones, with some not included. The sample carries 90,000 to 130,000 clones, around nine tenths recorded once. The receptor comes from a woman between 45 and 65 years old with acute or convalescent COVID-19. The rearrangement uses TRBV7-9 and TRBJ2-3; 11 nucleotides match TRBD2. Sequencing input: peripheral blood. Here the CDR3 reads CASSGRTSGLTDTQYF. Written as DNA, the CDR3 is TGTGCCAGCAGCGGTCGGACTAGCGGGCTCACAGATACGCAGTATTTT.